Below, 3 T cell receptor beta chains from the same sample are listed, as sequenced in a study of T cell changes during pregnancy in multiple sclerosis. Assay used: immunoSEQ multiplex PCR; TCRdb lists only in-frame clones, some missing. The repertoire holds tens of thousands of clones, with approximately 90% as singletons. The sample was CD4+ T cells from peripheral blood mononuclear cells, taken after pregnancy. The receptors originated from a female donor with multiple sclerosis, enrolled in a pregnancy study.

The chain is built from TRBV5-1 and TRBJ1-2; D not certain. V lost 5 bases and J 0 bases, leaving 11 bases between the germline ends. The CDR3 contains 14 residues. Germline V gene lookup returns CDR1 SGHRS and CDR2 YFSETQ. In nucleotides, the CDR3 is TGCGCCAGCAGAATTCCGGGGACTAACTATGGCTACACCTTC. Translating gives CASRIPGTNYGYTF.

Only one count was recorded for this clone. The chain links TRBV18 to TRBJ2-7; 11 bases map to TRBD1. Trimming took 5 bases from V and 5 from J; bases not matched to a gene: 5. The CDR3 consists of 14 residues. Germline V lookup: CDR1 KGHSH, CDR2 LQKENI. In nucleotides, the CDR3 is TGTGCCAGCTCAAAGGACAGGGGGCTCAACGAGCAGTACTTC. Its translation is CASSKDRGLNEQYF.

This sequence joins TRBV9 and TRBJ1-1; 9 bases agree with TRBD1. The CDR3 is 12 residues long. The V and J ends lost 4 bases and 9 bases, in that order; junction bases with no gene match: 4. Germline values: CDR1 SGDLS, CDR2 YYNGEE. The CDR3 sequence: CASSTGQGKAFF. In nucleotides, the CDR3 is TGTGCCAGCAGCACGGGACAGGGAAAAGCTTTCTTT.